This T cell receptor (beta chain) was documented in a study of CD8 T cells in Susac syndrome. About 0.5 to 1 ug RNA was reverse transcribed with random hexamers. TCRdb analysed the immunoSEQ multiplex PCR reads with MiXCR anew, one entry per CDR3 protein. The table shows 400,000 to 550,000 distinct CDR3 sequences, with approximately 89% occurring only once. Stable or active relapsing-remitting multiple sclerosis, untreated and meeting revised McDonald criteria, defined the controls. Trimming cost V 5 bases and J 5 bases, with 7 bases left between them. The germline V gene encodes CDR1 SGHVS and CDR2 FNYEAQ. The CDR3 sequence is 11 residues long.

Sequencing input: CD8+ T cells from PBMCs. The chain has TRBV7-6 and TRBJ2-7; D ambiguous. The receptor's source is a human donor with multiple sclerosis. The CDR3 sequence is CASSIGNEQYF. The CDR3 nucleotides read TGTGCCAGCAGCATCGGAAACGAGCAGTACTTC.